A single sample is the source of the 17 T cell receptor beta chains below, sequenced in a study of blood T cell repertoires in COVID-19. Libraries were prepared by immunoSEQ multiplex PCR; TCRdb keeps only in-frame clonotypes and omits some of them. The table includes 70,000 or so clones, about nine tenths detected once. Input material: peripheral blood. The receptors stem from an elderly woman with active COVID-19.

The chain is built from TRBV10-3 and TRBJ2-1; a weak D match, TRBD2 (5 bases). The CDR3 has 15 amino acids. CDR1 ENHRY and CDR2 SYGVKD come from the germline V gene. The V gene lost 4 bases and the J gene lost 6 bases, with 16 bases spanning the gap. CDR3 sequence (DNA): TGTGCCATCAGTGTATCCCGACAAGGAGGCAATGAGCAGTTCTTC. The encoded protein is CAISVSRQGGNEQFF.

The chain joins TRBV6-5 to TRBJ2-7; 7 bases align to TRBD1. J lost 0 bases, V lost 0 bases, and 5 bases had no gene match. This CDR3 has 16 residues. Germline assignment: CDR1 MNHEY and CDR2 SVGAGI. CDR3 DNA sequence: TGTGCCAGCAGTTACTCGGGGACAGCTGTCTCCTACGAGCAGTACTTC. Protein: CASSYSGTAVSYEQYF.

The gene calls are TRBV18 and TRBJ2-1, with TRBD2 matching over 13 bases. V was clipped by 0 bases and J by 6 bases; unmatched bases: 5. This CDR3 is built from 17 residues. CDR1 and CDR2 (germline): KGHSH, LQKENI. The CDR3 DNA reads TGTGCCAGCTCACCACCCGAACTAGCGGGAGGGCTCAATGAGCAGTTCTTC. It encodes CASSPPELAGGLNEQFF.

The DNA of the CDR3 is TGTGCCAGTAGTATAGTGGGCACCTTCCCTGGCTACACCTTC. This sequence encodes CASSIVGTFPGYTF. The chain is built from TRBV19 and TRBJ1-2; D uncertain. There are 14 residues in the CDR3. V lost 1 base and J lost 7, with 13 bases in between. Germline lookup yields CDR1 LNHDA and CDR2 SQIVND (reference sequence).

This CDR3 reads CASSPVISGRGNEQFF. DNA of the CDR3: TGTGCCAGCTCACCAGTGATTAGCGGGAGGGGGAATGAGCAGTTCTTC. The rearrangement joins TRBV18 to TRBJ2-1; 11 bases are a match to TRBD2. Germline assignment: CDR1 KGHSH and CDR2 LQKENI. The CDR3 spans 16 residues. V was clipped by 2 bases and J by 7 bases; unmatched bases: 7.

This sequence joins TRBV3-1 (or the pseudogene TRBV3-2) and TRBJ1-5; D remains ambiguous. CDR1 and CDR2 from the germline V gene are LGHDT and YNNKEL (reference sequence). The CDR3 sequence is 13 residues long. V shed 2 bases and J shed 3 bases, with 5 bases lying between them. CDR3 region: CASSQTVNQPQHF. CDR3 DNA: TGTGCCAGCAGCCAAACAGTCAATCAGCCCCAGCATTTT.

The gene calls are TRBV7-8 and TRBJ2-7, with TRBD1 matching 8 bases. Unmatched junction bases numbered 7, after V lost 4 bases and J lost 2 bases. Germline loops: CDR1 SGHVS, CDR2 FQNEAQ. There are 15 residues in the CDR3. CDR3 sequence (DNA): TGTGCCAGCAGCTCCACCGGACAGGGCACCTACGAGCAGTACTTC. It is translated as CASSSTGQGTYEQYF.

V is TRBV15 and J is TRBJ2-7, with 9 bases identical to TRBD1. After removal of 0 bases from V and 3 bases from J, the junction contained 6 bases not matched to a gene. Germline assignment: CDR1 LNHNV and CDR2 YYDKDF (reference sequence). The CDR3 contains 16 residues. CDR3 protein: CATSRDWGTGNYEQYF. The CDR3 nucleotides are TGTGCCACCAGCAGAGATTGGGGGACAGGGAACTACGAGCAGTACTTC.

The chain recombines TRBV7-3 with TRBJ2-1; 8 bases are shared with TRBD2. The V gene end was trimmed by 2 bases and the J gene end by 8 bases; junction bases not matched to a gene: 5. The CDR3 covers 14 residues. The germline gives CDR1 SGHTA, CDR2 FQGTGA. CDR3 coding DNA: TGTGCCAGCAGCTTAGGGGCTAGCGGGCATGAGCAGTTCTTC. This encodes CASSLGASGHEQFF.

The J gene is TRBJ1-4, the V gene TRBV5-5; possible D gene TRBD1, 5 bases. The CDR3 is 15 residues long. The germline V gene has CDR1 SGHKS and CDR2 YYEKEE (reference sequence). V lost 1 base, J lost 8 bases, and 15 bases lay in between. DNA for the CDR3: TGTGCCAGCAGCTTGTGGGCAGGGCTGGGGGAAAAACTGTTTTTT. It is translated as CASSLWAGLGEKLFF. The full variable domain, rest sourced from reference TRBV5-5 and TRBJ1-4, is DAGVTQSPTHLIKTRGQQVTLRCSPISGHKSVSWYQQVLGQGPQFIFQYYEKEERGRGNFPDRFSARQFPNYSSELNVNALLLGDSALYLCASSLWAGLGEKLFFGSGTQLSVL.

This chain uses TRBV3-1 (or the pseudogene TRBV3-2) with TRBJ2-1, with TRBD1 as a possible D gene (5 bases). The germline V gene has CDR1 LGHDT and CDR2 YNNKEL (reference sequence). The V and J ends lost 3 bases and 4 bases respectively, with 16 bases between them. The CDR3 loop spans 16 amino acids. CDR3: CASSQPQGKLYNEQFF. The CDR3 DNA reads TGTGCCAGCAGCCAGCCCCAGGGAAAACTATACAATGAGCAGTTCTTC.

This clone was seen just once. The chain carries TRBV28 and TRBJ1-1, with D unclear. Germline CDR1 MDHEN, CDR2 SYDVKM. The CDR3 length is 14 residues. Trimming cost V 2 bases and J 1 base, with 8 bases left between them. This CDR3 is CASSLRQENTEAFF. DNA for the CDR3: TGTGCCAGCAGTTTAAGGCAGGAGAACACTGAAGCTTTCTTT.

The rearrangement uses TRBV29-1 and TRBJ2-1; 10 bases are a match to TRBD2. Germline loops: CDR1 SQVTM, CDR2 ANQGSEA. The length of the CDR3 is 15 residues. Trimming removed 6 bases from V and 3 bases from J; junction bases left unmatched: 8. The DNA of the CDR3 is TGCAGCGTGGAGGGCACTAGCGGGATCTACAATGAGCAGTTCTTC. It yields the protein CSVEGTSGIYNEQFF.

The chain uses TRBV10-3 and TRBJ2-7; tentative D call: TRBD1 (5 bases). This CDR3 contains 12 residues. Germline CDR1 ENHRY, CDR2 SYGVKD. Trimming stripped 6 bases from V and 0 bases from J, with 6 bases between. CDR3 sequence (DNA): TGTGCCATCAGGGACACCTCCTACGAGCAGTACTTC. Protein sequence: CAIRDTSYEQYF.

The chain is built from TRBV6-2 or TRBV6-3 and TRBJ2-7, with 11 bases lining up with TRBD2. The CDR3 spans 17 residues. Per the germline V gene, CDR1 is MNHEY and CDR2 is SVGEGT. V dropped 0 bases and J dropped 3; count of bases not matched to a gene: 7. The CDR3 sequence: CASSYSSTSGSFYEQYF. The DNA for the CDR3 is TGTGCCAGCAGTTACTCGTCCACTAGCGGGAGCTTCTACGAGCAGTACTTC.

Written as DNA, the CDR3 is TGTGCCAGCAACCAGGCGCGAATGGGCTCCTACAATGAGCAGTTCTTC. This gives the protein CASNQARMGSYNEQFF. The V and J genes are TRBV5-4 and TRBJ2-1; D gene ambiguous. The CDR3 spans 16 residues. CDR1 SGHNT and CDR2 YYREEE come from the germline V gene (reference sequence). V was trimmed by 6 bases and J by 0 bases, leaving 16 bases between them.

The CDR3 DNA sequence: TGTGCCAGCAGTAACAGGGATAGCAATCAGCCCCAGCATTTT. Its translation: CASSNRDSNQPQHF. The chain links TRBV27 to TRBJ1-5, with a possible D match to TRBD1 (6 bases). Per germline, CDR1 MNHEY and CDR2 SMNVEV (reference sequence). V was trimmed by 5 bases and J by 0 bases, leaving 8 bases between them. The CDR3 spans 14 residues.